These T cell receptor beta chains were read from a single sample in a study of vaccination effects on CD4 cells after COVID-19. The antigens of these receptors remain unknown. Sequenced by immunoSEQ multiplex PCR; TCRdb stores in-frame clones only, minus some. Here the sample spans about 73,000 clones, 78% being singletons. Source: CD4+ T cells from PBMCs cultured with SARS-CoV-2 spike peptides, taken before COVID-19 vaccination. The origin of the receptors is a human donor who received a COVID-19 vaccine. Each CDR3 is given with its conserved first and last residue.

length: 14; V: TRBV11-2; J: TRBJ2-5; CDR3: CASSLGPGAETQYF
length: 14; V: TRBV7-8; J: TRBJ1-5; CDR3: CASSLVRGNQPQHF
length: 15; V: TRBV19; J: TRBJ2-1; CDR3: CASSNRAGVNNEQFF
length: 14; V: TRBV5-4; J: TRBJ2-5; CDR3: CASSLVPDQETQYF
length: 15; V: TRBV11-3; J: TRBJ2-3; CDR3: CASSLGTGVPDTQYF
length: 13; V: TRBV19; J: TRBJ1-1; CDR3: CASSIVGAVEAFF
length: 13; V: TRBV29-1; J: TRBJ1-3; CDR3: CSAIQDSGNTIYF
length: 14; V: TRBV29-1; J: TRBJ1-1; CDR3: CSVFNRGMNTEAFF
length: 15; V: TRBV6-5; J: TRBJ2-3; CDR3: CASNPVGTHQSAQYF
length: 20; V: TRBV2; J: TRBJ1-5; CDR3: CASKGGIDGGIILSDQPQHF
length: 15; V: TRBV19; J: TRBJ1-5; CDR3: CASRPTDRINQPQHF
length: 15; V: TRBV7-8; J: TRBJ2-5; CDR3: CASSPDITGTETQYF
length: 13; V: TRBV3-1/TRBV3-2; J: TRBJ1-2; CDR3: CASSRRQGAGYTF
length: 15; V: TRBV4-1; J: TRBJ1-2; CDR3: CASSQDTQANYGYTF
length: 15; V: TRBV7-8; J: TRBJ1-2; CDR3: CASSWQQGIGYGYTF
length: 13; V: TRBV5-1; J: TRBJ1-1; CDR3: CASSSTVNTEAFF
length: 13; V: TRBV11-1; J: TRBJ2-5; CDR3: CASSGLARETQYF
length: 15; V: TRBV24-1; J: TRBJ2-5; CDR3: CATSDLGAAQETQYF
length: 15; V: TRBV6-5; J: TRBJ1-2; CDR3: CASTFGTGESYGYTF
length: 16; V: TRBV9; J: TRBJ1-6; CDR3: CASSGHTGTINSPLHF
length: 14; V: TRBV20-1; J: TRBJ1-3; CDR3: CSASSSADGNTIYF
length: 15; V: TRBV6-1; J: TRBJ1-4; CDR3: CASSDQRTTNEKLFF
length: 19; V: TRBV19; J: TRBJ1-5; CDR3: CASSIDSSSVGAINQPQHF
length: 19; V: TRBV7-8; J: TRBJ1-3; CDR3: CASSPQRLIRSDSGNTIYF
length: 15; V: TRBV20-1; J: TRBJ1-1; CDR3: CSASKGNRGHTEAFF
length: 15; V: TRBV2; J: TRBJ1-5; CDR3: CASREQGNSNQPQHF
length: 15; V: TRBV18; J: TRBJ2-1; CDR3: CAGGEQGFTYNEQFF
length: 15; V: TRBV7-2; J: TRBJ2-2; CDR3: CASSPLAGEARELFF
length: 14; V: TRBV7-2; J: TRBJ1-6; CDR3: CASSPTRGNSPLHF
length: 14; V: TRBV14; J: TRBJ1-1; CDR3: CASSQVGLNTEAFF
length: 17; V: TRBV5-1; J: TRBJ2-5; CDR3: CASSPGESWTGRETQYF
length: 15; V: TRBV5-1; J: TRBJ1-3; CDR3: CASSPDGPSGNTIYF
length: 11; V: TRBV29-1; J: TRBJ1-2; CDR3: CSAVQGYGYTF
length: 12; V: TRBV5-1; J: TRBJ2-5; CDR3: CASREPQETQYF
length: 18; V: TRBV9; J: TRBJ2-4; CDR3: CASSGSGGAPSAKNIQYF
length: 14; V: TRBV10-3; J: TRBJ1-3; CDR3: CAISGTVSGNTIYF
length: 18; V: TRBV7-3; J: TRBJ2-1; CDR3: CASSLTGTGGPFPNEQFF
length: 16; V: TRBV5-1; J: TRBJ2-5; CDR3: CASSGVGLAKRETQYF
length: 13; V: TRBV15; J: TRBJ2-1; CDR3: CATSRDAYNEQFF
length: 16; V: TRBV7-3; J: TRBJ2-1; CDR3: CASSLSQGKTYNEQFF
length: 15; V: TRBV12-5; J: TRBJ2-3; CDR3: CASGLSGQRGDTQYF
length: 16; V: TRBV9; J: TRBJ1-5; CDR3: CASSVGPRDSNQPQHF
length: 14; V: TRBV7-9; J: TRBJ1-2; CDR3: CASSQVGRGDGYTF
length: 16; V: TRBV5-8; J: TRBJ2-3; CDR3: CASPSWGSGGKDTQYF
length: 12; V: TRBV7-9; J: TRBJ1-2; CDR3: CASSLDRYGYTF
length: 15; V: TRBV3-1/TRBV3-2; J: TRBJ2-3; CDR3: CASSHRGVYTDTQYF
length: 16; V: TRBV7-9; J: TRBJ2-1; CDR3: CASSSPGGGLRNEQFF
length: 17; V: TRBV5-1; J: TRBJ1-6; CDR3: CASSPGTTGALNSPLHF
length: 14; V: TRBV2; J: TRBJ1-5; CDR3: CASSEVGSNQPQHF
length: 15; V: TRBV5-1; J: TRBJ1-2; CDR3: CASSLGTGENYGYTF